A single sample is the source of the 2 T cell receptor beta chains below, sequenced in a study of cytomegalovirus exposure and HLA in healthy donors. Assay: immunoSEQ multiplex PCR; the TCRdb copy retains only in-frame clones and omits some. The sample holds approximately 300,000 clones, around 86% seen once. What was sequenced was PBMCs. The receptors shown here come from a woman aged 18-35 years in good health and CMV-seronegative.

This chain uses TRBV7-8 with TRBJ1-5; weak D call: TRBD1 (5 bases). The CDR3 has 15 amino acids. Germline assignment: CDR1 SGHVS and CDR2 FQNEAQ. Trimming removed 1 base at V and 7 bases at J, with 14 bases between. CDR3 in DNA: TGTGCCAGCAGCTTAGAATTAACAGGTGGCCAGCCCCAGCATTTT. Protein: CASSLELTGGQPQHF.

The gene calls are TRBV27 and TRBJ2-1, with TRBD2 identical over 10 bases. Germline V gives CDR1 MNHEY, CDR2 SMNVEV (reference sequence). The CDR3 totals 17 residues. With V trimmed by 4 bases and J by 1 base, 7 bases remained unmatched. CDR3 in amino acids: CASSYRLAGGSYNEQFF. The CDR3 DNA reads as TGTGCCAGCAGTTATAGACTAGCGGGTGGTTCCTACAATGAGCAGTTCTTC.